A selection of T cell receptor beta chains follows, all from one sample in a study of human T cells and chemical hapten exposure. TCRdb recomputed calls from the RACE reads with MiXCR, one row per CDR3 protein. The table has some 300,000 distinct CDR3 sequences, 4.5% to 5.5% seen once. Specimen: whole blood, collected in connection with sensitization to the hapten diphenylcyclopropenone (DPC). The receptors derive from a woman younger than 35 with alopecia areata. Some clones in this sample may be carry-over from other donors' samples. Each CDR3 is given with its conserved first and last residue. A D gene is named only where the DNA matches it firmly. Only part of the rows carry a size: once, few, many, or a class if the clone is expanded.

TGTGCCAGCAGCTTAGGCAGAAGGACAGGGGTGAATGAAAAACTGTTTTTT	CASSLGRRTGVNEKLFF	many	TRBV7-9	TRBJ1-4	TRBD1	17
TGCGCCAGCAGCCACCCCGGGACCAAAACCGGGGAGCTGTTTTTT	CASSHPGTKTGELFF	many	TRBV4-1	TRBJ2-2	.	15
TGCAGTGCTAGAGATATCCACAATGAGCAGTTCTTC	CSARDIHNEQFF	.	TRBV20-1	TRBJ2-1	.	12
TGTGCCAGCAGTTCAGGGGCAAATGTTGACATTCAGTACTTC	CASSSGANVDIQYF	many	TRBV28	TRBJ2-4	.	14
TGCGCCAGCAGCCAAGATGCTAGCGGGGGGGCCGCGAATGAGCAGTTCTTC	CASSQDASGGAANEQFF	.	TRBV4-3	TRBJ2-1	TRBD2	17
TGTGCCAGCAGTCTACCGGGACAGGGCTTGCGTAGCGCCTATGGCTACACCTTC	CASSLPGQGLRSAYGYTF	.	TRBV28	TRBJ1-2	TRBD1	18
TGTGCCAGCAGTTTAAATGGTGGGCAAGAGACCCAGTACTTC	CASSLNGGQETQYF	many	TRBV27	TRBJ2-5	.	14
TGTGCCAGCAGCCGAACTATGATGGGAACGATGAACACTGAAGCTTTCTTT	CASSRTMMGTMNTEAFF	.	TRBV3-1	TRBJ1-1	.	17
TGTGCCAGCAGCATGACTAGCGGGGGGGCAGATACGCAGTATTTT	CASSMTSGGADTQYF	.	TRBV12-3/TRBV12-4	TRBJ2-3	TRBD2	15
TGCAGTGCTAGAGACCTGCGGGGGGGAACCTACGAGCAGTACTTC	CSARDLRGGTYEQYF	few	TRBV20-1	TRBJ2-7	TRBD2	15
TGCGCCAGCAGCCCTGGACTAGGCCAAGAGACCCAGTACTTC	CASSPGLGQETQYF	many	TRBV5-1	TRBJ2-5	TRBD2	14
TGCGCCAGCAGTGAGTCGTTAGATCTAGCCAAAAACATTCAGTACTTC	CASSESLDLAKNIQYF	many	TRBV10-2	TRBJ2-4	.	16
TGTGCCAGCAGTGACGATCTGAGGGGGGGCGCGGATACGCAGTATTTT	CASSDDLRGGADTQYF	many	TRBV25-1	TRBJ2-3	.	16
TGTGCCAGCAGCGTAGAGGACAATTCACCCCTCCACTTT	CASSVEDNSPLHF	few	TRBV9	TRBJ1-6	.	13
TGTGCCAGCAGCTTTAGGCGCACGAACACCGGGGAGCTGTTTTTT	CASSFRRTNTGELFF	.	TRBV5-5	TRBJ2-2	.	15
TGTGCCAGCAGTTTAAGACAGGGACTACTCTATGGCTACACCTTC	CASSLRQGLLYGYTF	.	TRBV28	TRBJ1-2	TRBD1	15
TGTGCCAGCAGCTTTACCGGCAGGGGCGAGCAGTACTTC	CASSFTGRGEQYF	.	TRBV7-6	TRBJ2-7	.	13
TGCAGTGCACGGGGAACTGAAGCTTTCTTT	CSARGTEAFF	few	TRBV20-1	TRBJ1-1	.	10
TGTGCCAGCAGTCCACAAGGTTCAGGAGAAAAACTGTTTTTT	CASSPQGSGEKLFF	few	TRBV12-3/TRBV12-4	TRBJ1-4	.	14
TGTGCCATCAGTGACCCGACACCTTACGAGCAGTACTTC	CAISDPTPYEQYF	many	TRBV10-3	TRBJ2-7	.	13
TGTGCCAGCAGCTGGTCCTGGGGGGCGGCTAACTATGGCTACACCTTC	CASSWSWGAANYGYTF	.	TRBV5-4	TRBJ1-2	.	16
TGCGCCAGCAGCCGAAGCCACTCGCCGGGAAGTTACGAGCAGTACTTC	CASSRSHSPGSYEQYF	many	TRBV4-3	TRBJ2-7	.	16
TGTGCCACCCGGACTAGCGGGGGGGATCAAGAGACCCAGTACTTC	CATRTSGGDQETQYF	.	TRBV10-3	TRBJ2-5	TRBD2	15
TGTGCCAGCTCCCACGGCGAAGGAAATGAGCAGTTCTTC	CASSHGEGNEQFF	.	TRBV18	TRBJ2-1	.	13
TGCAGTGCTAGAAATACGGTTCAACACACTGAAGCTTTCTTT	CSARNTVQHTEAFF	few	TRBV20-1	TRBJ1-1	.	14
TGCGCCAGCAGCCCCCTTGGAGGGGGTGAAAAACTGTTTTTT	CASSPLGGGEKLFF	.	TRBV4-3	TRBJ1-4	.	14
TGTGCCAGCAGCTCACCGACCGGGACTAGCGGGGGGGCTGGGGCCAACGTCCTGACTTTC	CASSSPTGTSGGAGANVLTF	.	TRBV7-2	TRBJ2-6	TRBD2	20
TGCAGTGCTAGAGCTACGGCCCCGGAGAACGAGCAGTACTTC	CSARATAPENEQYF	many	TRBV20-1	TRBJ2-7	.	14
TGTGCCAGCACCTTAAATGCGGGGGGAGGTGAAAAACTGTTTTTT	CASTLNAGGGEKLFF	few	TRBV12-3/TRBV12-4	TRBJ1-4	.	15
TGTGCCAGCAGTGACGGCGGGGGGGCGGAGGATGAGCAGTTCTTC	CASSDGGGAEDEQFF	many	TRBV6-4	TRBJ2-1	TRBD2	15
TGTGCCAGCAGTTACCAGCAGGAAGCTTTCTTT	CASSYQQEAFF	few	TRBV6-5	TRBJ1-1	.	11
TGTGCCAGCTCACCAAATCCGACAGAAATGAACACTGAAGCTTTCTTT	CASSPNPTEMNTEAFF	.	TRBV18	TRBJ1-1	.	16
TGTGCCAGCAGCCCTAGCCGAGGTCAGCCCCAGCATTTT	CASSPSRGQPQHF	.	TRBV12-3/TRBV12-4	TRBJ1-5	.	13
TGTGCCAGCAGCCTGACGACAGGGACAATTTACAATGAGCAGTTCTTC	CASSLTTGTIYNEQFF	.	TRBV14	TRBJ2-1	TRBD1	16
TGTGCCAGCAGCTTAGGGGACAGGGGGGAACAGCCCCAGCATTTT	CASSLGDRGEQPQHF	many	TRBV7-9	TRBJ1-5	TRBD1	15
TGTGCCATCAGTGCAGGGACAGGGGGTCTTACTGAGCAGTTCTTC	CAISAGTGGLTEQFF	many	TRBV10-3	TRBJ2-1	TRBD1	15
TGTGCCAGCAGCCAGGGACTACACAGCACAGATACGCAGTATTTT	CASSQGLHSTDTQYF	.	TRBV3-1	TRBJ2-3	TRBD2	15
TGTGCCAGCAGTCCGCTTGGGGGCCCTTACAATGAGCAGTTCTTC	CASSPLGGPYNEQFF	many	TRBV12-3/TRBV12-4	TRBJ2-1	.	15
TGTGCCAGCAGTTTCATGAAGTTAGCGGGGGGTACAGATACGCAGTATTTT	CASSFMKLAGGTDTQYF	many	TRBV28	TRBJ2-3	TRBD2	17
TGTGCCAGCGGACCCCAGGGGGCTGGGGCCAACGTCCTGACTTTC	CASGPQGAGANVLTF	few	TRBV28	TRBJ2-6	TRBD1	15
TGTGCCATCAGTGAGCCAGGATTCTCCTACAATGAGCAGTTCTTC	CAISEPGFSYNEQFF	few	TRBV10-3	TRBJ2-1	.	15
TGTGCCAGCAGCCAAGAAAGGGGGGTCGGGGCAGATACGCAGTATTTT	CASSQERGVGADTQYF	many	TRBV4-2	TRBJ2-3	.	16
TGTGCCAGCAGCAACTGGGGGGGCAATCAGCCCCAGCATTTT	CASSNWGGNQPQHF	few	TRBV6-2/TRBV6-3	TRBJ1-5	.	14
TGCAGCGTAAAAACAGGGATCGAGCAGTACTTC	CSVKTGIEQYF	many	TRBV29-1	TRBJ2-7	.	11
TGTGCCAGCAGTTACTCTCCTCTCGGCGGGCACGCTGAAGCTTTCTTT	CASSYSPLGGHAEAFF	few	TRBV6-5	TRBJ1-1	.	16
TGCAGTGCTAGAGGAACAGAAGACTATTCACCCCTCCACTTT	CSARGTEDYSPLHF	many	TRBV20-1	TRBJ1-6	.	14
TGCAGTGCCAGGGGAGGTCTATCTAACTATGGCTACACCTTC	CSARGGLSNYGYTF	.	TRBV20-1	TRBJ1-2	.	14
TGTGCCAGCAGTCCCGTTACCGGGACACCGTCACCCCTCCACTTT	CASSPVTGTPSPLHF	.	TRBV27	TRBJ1-6	.	15
TGTGCCAGCAGTTCCGGACAGGTCAAAGAGACCCAGTACTTC	CASSSGQVKETQYF	many	TRBV7-8	TRBJ2-5	TRBD1	14
TGTGCCAGCAGAGGAGGGTCGCGCGAGCAGTACTTC	CASRGGSREQYF	.	TRBV6-5	TRBJ2-7	.	12
TGTGCCACCTCACCGGGACAGGCGACGGAGACCCAGTACTTC	CATSPGQATETQYF	many	TRBV19	TRBJ2-5	TRBD1	14
TGCGCCAGCAGCTTGTCCGGGACAGGGTCGGGAAACGAGCAGTACTTC	CASSLSGTGSGNEQYF	.	TRBV5-1	TRBJ2-7	TRBD1	16
TGTGCCAGTAGGACCGGTTTGGGGACACCTAATGAGCAGTTCTTC	CASRTGLGTPNEQFF	.	TRBV19	TRBJ2-1	.	15
TGTGCCAGCAGTCGCGGACAGACCTCTGGAAACACCATATATTTT	CASSRGQTSGNTIYF	few	TRBV7-2	TRBJ1-3	.	15
TGTGCCAGCAGCTTAACTCAGGGTACTAGAAACATTCAGTACTTC	CASSLTQGTRNIQYF	many	TRBV7-9	TRBJ2-4	.	15